The 3 T cell receptor beta chains below were found in one sample sequenced in a study of blood T cells in healthy people across ages. PCR was performed a second time for roughly 7 to 12 cycles using a sample-barcoded 5' primer and a J-beta primer mix. MiXCR was run by TCRdb on the 5' RACE reads, yielding one entry per CDR3 protein. The sample has more than 900,000 distinct CDR3 sequences, around 27% seen once; the top ten hold 0.75%. Separately, the same data were catalogued under a study of T cells of mothers and their children.

Sequencing was carried out using blood. Receptors were obtained from a girl aged 2 to 9 in good health.

The rearrangement uses TRBV15 and TRBJ2-7, with D maybe TRBD2 (5 bases). Germline CDR1 reads LNHNV; CDR2 reads YYDKDF (reference sequence). The length of the CDR3 is 16 residues. The V and J ends lost 5 bases and 1 base respectively, with 18 bases between them. CDR3 bases: TGTGCCACCAGCTCAGAGGGCGGCAGAGCATCCTACGAGCAGTACTTC. Protein product: CATSSEGGRASYEQYF.

The chain has TRBV27 and TRBJ2-1, with D perhaps matching TRBD2 (5 bases). There are 17 residues in the CDR3. The V and J ends lost 4 bases and 0 bases respectively, with 16 bases between them. Germline loops: CDR1 MNHEY, CDR2 SMNVEV (reference sequence). DNA of the CDR3: TGTGCCAGCAGTTCCCTTAATGAGCGGAGCTCCTACAATGAGCAGTTCTTC. Amino acid sequence: CASSSLNERSSYNEQFF.

The table lists this clonotype with a few counts. Written as DNA, the CDR3 is TGTGCCAGTAGTATGTGGGACGGAACCTACGAGCAGTACTTC. Its protein is CASSMWDGTYEQYF. The chain couples TRBV19 to TRBJ2-7; the D call may be TRBD1 or TRBD2 (5 bases each). CDR3 length: 14 amino acids. With 3 bases removed from V and 2 bases from J, the gap between germline ends came to 11 bases. Per germline, CDR1 LNHDA and CDR2 SQIVND (reference sequence).